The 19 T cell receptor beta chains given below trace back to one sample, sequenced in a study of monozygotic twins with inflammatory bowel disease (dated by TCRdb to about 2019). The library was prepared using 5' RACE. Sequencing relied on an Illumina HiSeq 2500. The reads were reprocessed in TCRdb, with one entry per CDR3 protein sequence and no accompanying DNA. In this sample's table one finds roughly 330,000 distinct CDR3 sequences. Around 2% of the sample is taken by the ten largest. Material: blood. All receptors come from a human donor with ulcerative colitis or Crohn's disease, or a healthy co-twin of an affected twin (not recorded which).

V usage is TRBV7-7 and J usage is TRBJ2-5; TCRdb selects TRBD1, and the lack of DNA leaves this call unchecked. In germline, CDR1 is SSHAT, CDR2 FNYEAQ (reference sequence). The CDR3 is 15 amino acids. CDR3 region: CASSLAGQAGETQYF.

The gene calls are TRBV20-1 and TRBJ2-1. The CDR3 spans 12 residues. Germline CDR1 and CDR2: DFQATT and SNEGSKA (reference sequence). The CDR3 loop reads CSASTNGNEQFF.

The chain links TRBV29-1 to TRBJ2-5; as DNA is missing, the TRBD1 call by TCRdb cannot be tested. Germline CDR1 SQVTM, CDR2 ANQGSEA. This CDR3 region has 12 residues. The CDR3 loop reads CSVGGGGETQYF.

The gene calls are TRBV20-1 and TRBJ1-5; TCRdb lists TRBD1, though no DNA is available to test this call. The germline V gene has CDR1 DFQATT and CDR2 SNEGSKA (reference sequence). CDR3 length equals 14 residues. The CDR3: CSARKTGDNQPQHF.

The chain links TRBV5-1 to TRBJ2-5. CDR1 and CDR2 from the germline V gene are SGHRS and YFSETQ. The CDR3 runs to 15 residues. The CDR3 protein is CASSVRRLHQETQYF.

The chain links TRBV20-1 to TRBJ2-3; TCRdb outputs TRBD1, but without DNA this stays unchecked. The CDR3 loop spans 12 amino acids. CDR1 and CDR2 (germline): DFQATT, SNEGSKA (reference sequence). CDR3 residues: CSARGGADTQYF.

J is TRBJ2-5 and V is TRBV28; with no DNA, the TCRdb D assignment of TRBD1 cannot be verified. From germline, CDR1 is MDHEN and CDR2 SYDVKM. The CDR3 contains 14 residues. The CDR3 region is CASSRDRGEETQYF.

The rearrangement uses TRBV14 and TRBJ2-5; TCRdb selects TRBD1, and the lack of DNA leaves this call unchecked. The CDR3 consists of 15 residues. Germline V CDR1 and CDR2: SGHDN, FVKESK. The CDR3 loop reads CASSQDRTGTETQYF.

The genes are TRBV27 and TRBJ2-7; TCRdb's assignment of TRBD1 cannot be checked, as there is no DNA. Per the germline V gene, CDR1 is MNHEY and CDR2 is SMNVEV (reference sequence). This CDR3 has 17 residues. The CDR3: CASSLRGGQGRTYEQYF.

CDR3 in amino acids: CATRPLRDNSPLHF. V and J are TRBV10-3 and TRBJ1-6; TCRdb outputs TRBD1, but without DNA this stays unchecked. CDR1 is ENHRY and CDR2 is SYGVKD in the germline V gene. There are 14 residues in the CDR3.

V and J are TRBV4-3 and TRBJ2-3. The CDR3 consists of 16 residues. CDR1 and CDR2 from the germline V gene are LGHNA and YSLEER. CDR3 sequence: CASSQDDSEGTDTQYF.

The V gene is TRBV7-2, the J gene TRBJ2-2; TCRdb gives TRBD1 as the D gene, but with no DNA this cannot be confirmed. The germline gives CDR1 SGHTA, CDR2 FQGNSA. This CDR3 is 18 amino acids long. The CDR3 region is CASSLARPGQGAIGELFF.

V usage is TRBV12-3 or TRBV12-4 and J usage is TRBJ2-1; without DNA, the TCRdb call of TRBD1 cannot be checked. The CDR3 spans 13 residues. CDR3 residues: CASSPGSSGEQFF.

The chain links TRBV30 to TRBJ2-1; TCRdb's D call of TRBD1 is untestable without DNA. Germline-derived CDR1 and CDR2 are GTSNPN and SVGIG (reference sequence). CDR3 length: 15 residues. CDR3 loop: CAWALGGGPYNEQFF.

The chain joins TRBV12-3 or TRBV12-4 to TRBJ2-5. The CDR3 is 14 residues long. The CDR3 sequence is CASSFSATQETQYF.

This CDR3 is CASSVAGDRVGEQYF. This chain links TRBV9 with TRBJ2-7; TCRdb's D call of TRBD1 is untestable without DNA. The CDR3 has 15 residues. Per the germline V gene, CDR1 is SGDLS and CDR2 is YYNGEE.

The CDR3 protein is CASSLTGSQRNEQFF. The chain has TRBV12-3 or TRBV12-4 and TRBJ2-1; without DNA, the TCRdb call of TRBD1 cannot be checked. The CDR3 sequence is 15 residues long.

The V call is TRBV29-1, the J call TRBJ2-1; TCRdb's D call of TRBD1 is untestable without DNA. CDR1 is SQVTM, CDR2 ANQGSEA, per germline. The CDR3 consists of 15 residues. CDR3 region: CSVDSPLGTYNEQFF.

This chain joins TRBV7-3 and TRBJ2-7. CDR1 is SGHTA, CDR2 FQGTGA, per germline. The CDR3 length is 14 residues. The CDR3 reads CASSLTQQHYEQYF.